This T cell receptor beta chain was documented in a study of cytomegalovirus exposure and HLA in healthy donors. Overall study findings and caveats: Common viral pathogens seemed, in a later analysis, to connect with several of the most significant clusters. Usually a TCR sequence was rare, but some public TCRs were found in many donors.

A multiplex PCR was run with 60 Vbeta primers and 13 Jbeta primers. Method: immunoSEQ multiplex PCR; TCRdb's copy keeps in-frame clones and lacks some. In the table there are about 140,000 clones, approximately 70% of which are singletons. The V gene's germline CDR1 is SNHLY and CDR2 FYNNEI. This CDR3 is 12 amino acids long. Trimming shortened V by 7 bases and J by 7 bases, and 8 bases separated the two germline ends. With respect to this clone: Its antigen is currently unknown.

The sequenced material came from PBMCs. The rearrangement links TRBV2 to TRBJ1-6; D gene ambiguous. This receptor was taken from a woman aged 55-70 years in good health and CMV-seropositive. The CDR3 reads CASTLTNSPLHF. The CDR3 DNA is TGTGCCAGCACTCTTACAAATTCACCCCTCCACTTT.